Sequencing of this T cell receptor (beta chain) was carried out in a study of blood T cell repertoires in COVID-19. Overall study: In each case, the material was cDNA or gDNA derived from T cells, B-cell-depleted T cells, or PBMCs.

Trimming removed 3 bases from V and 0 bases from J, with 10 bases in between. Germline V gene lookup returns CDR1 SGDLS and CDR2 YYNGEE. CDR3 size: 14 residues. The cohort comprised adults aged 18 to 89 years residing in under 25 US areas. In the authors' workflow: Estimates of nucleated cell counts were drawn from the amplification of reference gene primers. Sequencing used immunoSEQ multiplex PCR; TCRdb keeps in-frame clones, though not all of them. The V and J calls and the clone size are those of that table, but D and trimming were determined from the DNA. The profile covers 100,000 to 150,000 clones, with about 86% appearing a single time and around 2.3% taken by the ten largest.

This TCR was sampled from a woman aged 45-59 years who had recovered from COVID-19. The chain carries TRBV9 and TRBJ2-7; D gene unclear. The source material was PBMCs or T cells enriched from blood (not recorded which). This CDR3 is CASSDTARSYEQYF. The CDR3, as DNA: TGTGCCAGCAGCGATACAGCACGCTCCTACGAGCAGTACTTC.